The following is a TCR beta chain sequence with its context. This clonotype has only a few counts. Its target antigen remains unknown. Per-nucleotide qualities are absent, and no much larger clonotype sits a single base away. The sample originates from a study of T-cell reconstitution after alpha-beta-depleted transplantation in children (dated by TCRdb to about 2016). About the full investigation: Using TCR repertoire profiling, the study followed T-cell immune reconstitution in a quantitative way in children after TCRalphabeta/CD19-depleted allogeneic hematopoietic cell transplantation.

Libraries were prepared through PCR. TCRdb records Illumina HiSeq 2500 as the sequencer. TCR libraries were prepared with molecular barcoding, using unique molecular identifiers to normalize TCRbeta repertoire quantification. TCRdb handled the public reads itself, with Q25 trimming in fastp and clone calling in MiXCR, and kept productive beta chains. Entries are consolidated by CDR3 protein sequence, retaining the most common genes and DNA. For this sample there are about 420,000 distinct CDR3 sequences; 15% to 20% appear just once. 25% to 30% of the sample rests with the top ten. Explained via the paper, the treatment or condition label denotes: allogeneic hematopoietic cell transplantation with graft depleted of TCRalphabeta T cells and CD19 B cells. Transplant recipients were children who received TCRalphabeta/CD19-depleted allogeneic hematopoietic cell grafts. Results and caveats for the whole study, not just this receptor: In some patients, high TCRbeta diversity at day 60 was attributed to recipient T cells and intrathymic progenitors that had survived conditioning. The frequencies of hyperexpanded clones fell over the following months, and after one year, T-cell counts and TCRbeta diversity were mostly attributed to newly produced T cells. About two months after transplant, the apparently early recovery of alphabetaT-cell counts reportedly depended on just several hundred clones that had expanded rapidly and came from non-depleted graft cells.

Taken from the germline V gene, the CDR1 and CDR2 loops are SGHVS and FNYEAQ. There are 16 amino acids in the CDR3, from cysteine to phenylalanine inclusive. Of the read, only the CDR3 DNA is kept; its 48 bases are in frame from base 1. At the junction V is shortened by 4 bases and J by 0 bases; bases outside the gene matches: 6. Recombination connected TRBV7-6 to TRBJ2-1, with 7 bases matching TRBD2. The receptor's source is a boy in the first two years of life who had a stem cell transplant for Wiskott-Aldrich syndrome, so the T cells may come from the graft donor. The sequencing used PBMCs, mostly from graft donor cells, collected 360 days after TCRalphabeta/CD19-depleted stem cell transplant. The CDR3 region has the sequence CASSSPGGSSYNEQFF. The sequenced DNA is TGTGCCAGCAGCTCCCCCGGGGGGAGCTCCTACAATGAGCAGTTCTTC. Outside the CDR3, residues come from the reference TRBV7-6 and TRBJ2-1 proteins, so the full variable domain is: GAGVSQSPRYKVTKRGQDVALRCDPISGHVSLYWYRQALGQGPEFLTYFNYEAQQDKSGLPNDRFSAERPEGSISTLTIQRTEQRDSAMYRCASSSPGGSSYNEQFFGPGTRLTVL.